The T cell receptor (beta chain) under discussion was sequenced for a study of blood T cell repertoires in COVID-19. Study details: PBMCs, B-cell-depleted T cells, or T cells provided the cDNA or gDNA that made up the material.

Recruited during active infection, patients (from Seattle) were subsequently followed longitudinally. The CDR3 is 14 amino acids. The trim removed 4 bases at V and 4 bases at J, leaving 8 bases unmatched. Germline V gene data show CDR1 as SQVTM and CDR2 as ANQGSEA. Authors' processing steps: By means of reference gene primer amplification, nucleated cell counts were estimated. This table comes from immunoSEQ multiplex PCR, and its TCRdb copy is limited to in-frame clones, with some not included. V, J and clone size are those of that table, while D and trimming were read from the DNA. The table shows some 140,000 clones, with approximately 86% occurring only once.

The sequenced sample was peripheral blood. The V call is TRBV29-1, the J call TRBJ2-3, with 7 bases identical to TRBD2. This clonotype originated in a man in his fifties or sixties with COVID-19, enrolled during active disease. CDR3 protein: CSVGDGGGADTQYF. CDR3 nucleotide sequence: TGCAGCGTTGGGGACGGCGGGGGAGCAGATACGCAGTATTTT.